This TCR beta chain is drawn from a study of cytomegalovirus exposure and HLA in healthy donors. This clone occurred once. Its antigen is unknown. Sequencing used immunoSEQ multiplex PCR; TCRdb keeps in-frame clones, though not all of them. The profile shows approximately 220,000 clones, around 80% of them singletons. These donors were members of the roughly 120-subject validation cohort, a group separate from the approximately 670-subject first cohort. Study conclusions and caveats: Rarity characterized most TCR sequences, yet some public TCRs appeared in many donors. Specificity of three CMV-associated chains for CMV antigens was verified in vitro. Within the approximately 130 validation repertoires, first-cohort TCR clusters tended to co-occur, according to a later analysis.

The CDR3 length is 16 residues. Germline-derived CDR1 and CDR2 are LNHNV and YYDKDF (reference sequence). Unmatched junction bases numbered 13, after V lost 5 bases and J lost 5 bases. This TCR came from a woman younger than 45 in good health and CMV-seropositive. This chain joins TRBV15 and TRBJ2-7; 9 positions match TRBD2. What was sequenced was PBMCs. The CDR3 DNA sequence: TGTGCCACCAGCCTAGCGGGATTGTCTGTAGTCGACGAGCAGTACTTC. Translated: CATSLAGLSVVDEQYF.